Listed below are T cell receptor beta chains from one sample, sequenced in a study of early stage breast cancer tumors. Only in-frame clones appear in the TCRdb table, and some are missing; sequencing was by immunoSEQ multiplex PCR. The sample carries approximately 30,000 clones, roughly 80% recorded once. The sequencing input was blood. The receptors shown here come from a person between 55 and 69 years old with breast cancer. The CDR3 runs from the conserved cysteine through the conserved F or W. D genes are given only for firm matches. Expanded clones are given a class, and other clones once, few, many or no size at all.

NA,NA,TRBV9,TRBJ2-3,13,TGTGCCAGCAGCGTAGTAATCACAGATACGCAGTATTTT,CASSVVITDTQYF
NA,NA,TRBV25-1,TRBJ2-5,14,TGTGCCAGCAGCGACACTTTTACCCAAGAGACCCAGTACTTC,CASSDTFTQETQYF
NA,TRBD1,TRBV7-6,TRBJ1-2,18,TGTGCCAGCAGCTTAGCACGGACAGGGGGCACTACTCGCTATGGCTACACCTTC,CASSLARTGGTTRYGYTF
NA,TRBD1,TRBV18,TRBJ1-1,15,TGTGCCAGCTCACCGTCAGAACAGGGGGTCACTGAAGCTTTCTTT,CASSPSEQGVTEAFF
few,NA,TRBV30,TRBJ1-4,13,TGTGCCTGGAGGGGGAGGTCTAATGAAAAACTGTTTTTT,CAWRGRSNEKLFF
NA,NA,TRBV9,TRBJ1-2,14,TGTGCCAGCAGCCCCTACAGGGCATCGGGCGGCTACACCTTC,CASSPYRASGGYTF
once,NA,TRBV5-8,TRBJ2-4,14,TGTGCCAGCAGCTTGGGCGGCCCAGCCACCATTCAGTACTTC,CASSLGGPATIQYF
NA,TRBD2,TRBV7-3,TRBJ2-3,17,TGTGCCAGCAGCCAACGGGGAGTAGCGGGACTGGGAGATACGCAGTATTTT,CASSQRGVAGLGDTQYF
few,NA,TRBV18,TRBJ1-5,14,TGTGCCAGCTCACCCGACAATAGCAATCAGCCCCAGCATTTT,CASSPDNSNQPQHF
NA,TRBD1,TRBV5-4,TRBJ2-6,17,TGTGCCAGCAGCCCGGGACAGTTAGGTTCTGGGGCCAACGTCCTGACTTTC,CASSPGQLGSGANVLTF
NA,TRBD1,TRBV19,TRBJ2-3,15,TGTGCCAGTAGTAGGGGGACAGGCTTAACAGATACGCAGTATTTT,CASSRGTGLTDTQYF
NA,NA,TRBV30,TRBJ1-2,11,TGTGCCTGGAGACCAGAATATGGCTACACCTTC,CAWRPEYGYTF
few,NA,TRBV10-3,TRBJ2-1,14,TGTGCCATCAGTGAGTCGGCGGGTAACAATGAGCAGTTCTTC,CAISESAGNNEQFF
NA,NA,TRBV2,TRBJ2-3,12,TGTGCCAGCATTAACGACAAGAATACGCAGTATTTT,CASINDKNTQYF
NA,TRBD2,TRBV5-4,TRBJ2-3,18,TGTGCCAGCAGCCCCGGCGGGACTAGCGGGAGAGGGGCAGATACGCAGTATTTT,CASSPGGTSGRGADTQYF
NA,NA,TRBV29-1,TRBJ2-2,14,TGCAGCGGACTTATTCTGGGTCGGACCGGGGAGCTGTTTTTT,CSGLILGRTGELFF
NA,TRBD1,TRBV29-1,TRBJ1-2,13,TGCAGCGTAGAGGACAGGGATATCTATGGCTACACCTTC,CSVEDRDIYGYTF
few,TRBD1,TRBV28,TRBJ2-7,17,TGTGCCAGCAGTTTCCAACCTTCCCGACGGACAGGCTACGAGCAGTACTTC,CASSFQPSRRTGYEQYF
few,TRBD1,TRBV30,TRBJ1-3,13,TGTGCCGGGATGACAGGGTCTGGAAACACCATATATTTT,CAGMTGSGNTIYF
NA,TRBD2,TRBV30,TRBJ2-7,16,TGTGCCTGGGGCGGCGCGTCTAGCGGGCTCACCTACGAGCAGTACTTC,CAWGGASSGLTYEQYF
NA,NA,TRBV5-4,TRBJ1-4,15,TGTGCCAGCAGAATTTCCGAAGGGGCTAATGAAAAACTGTTTTTT,CASRISEGANEKLFF
NA,TRBD2,TRBV6-6,TRBJ2-1,16,TGTGCCAGCAGTTACTCGACCGGACTAGTCTACAATGAGCAGTTCTTC,CASSYSTGLVYNEQFF
NA,TRBD1,TRBV7-6,TRBJ2-7,14,TGTGCCAGCAGCTTAGCAGGGGGCCGGGACGAGCAGTACTTC,CASSLAGGRDEQYF
once,TRBD1,TRBV14,TRBJ2-2,17,TGTGCCAGCAGTATTCTACTCGGGACAGTATCGGCCGGGGAGCTGTTTTTT,CASSILLGTVSAGELFF
few,TRBD2,TRBV7-2,TRBJ2-3,15,TGTGCCAGCAGCCCCAGCGGGGGGCTTTTGGATACGCAGTATTTT,CASSPSGGLLDTQYF
NA,NA,TRBV7-9,TRBJ2-2,12,TGTGCCAGCAGCCCCTACACCGGGGAGCTGTTTTTT,CASSPYTGELFF
NA,NA,TRBV11-3,TRBJ2-1,14,TGTGCCAGCAGCTTTCTTCTCGGGGTACGGGAGCAGTTCTTC,CASSFLLGVREQFF
NA,TRBD2,TRBV11-2,TRBJ2-7,15,TGTGCCAGCAGCCCCCACGCGGGAGGACCCTACGAGCAGTACTTC,CASSPHAGGPYEQYF